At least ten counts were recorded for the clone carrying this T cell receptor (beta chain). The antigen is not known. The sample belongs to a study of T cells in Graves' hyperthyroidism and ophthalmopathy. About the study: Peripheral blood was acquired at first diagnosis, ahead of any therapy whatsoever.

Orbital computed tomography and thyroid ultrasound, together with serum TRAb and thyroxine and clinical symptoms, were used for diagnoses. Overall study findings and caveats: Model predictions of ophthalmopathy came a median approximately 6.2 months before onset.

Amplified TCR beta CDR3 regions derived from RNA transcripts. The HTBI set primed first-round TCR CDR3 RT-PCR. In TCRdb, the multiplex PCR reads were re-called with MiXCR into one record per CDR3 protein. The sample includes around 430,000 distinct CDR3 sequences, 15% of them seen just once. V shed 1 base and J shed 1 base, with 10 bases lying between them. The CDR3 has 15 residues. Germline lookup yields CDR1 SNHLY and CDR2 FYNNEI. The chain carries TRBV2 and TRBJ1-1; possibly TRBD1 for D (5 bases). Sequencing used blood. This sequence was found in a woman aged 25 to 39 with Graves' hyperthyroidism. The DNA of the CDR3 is TGTGCCAGCAGTGAAGGGTACGGGGGGAACACTGAAGCTTTCTTT. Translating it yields CASSEGYGGNTEAFF.